This T cell receptor (beta chain) was identified in a study of response to subunit inactivated influenza vaccine (dated by TCRdb to the late 2010s). In the study overall: The study used deep quantitative T cell receptor repertoire profiling to track responses to a trivalent subunit inactivated influenza vaccine. Study-wide findings and limitations: The authors suggested that each seasonal influenza vaccination may recruit only a limited number of new T cells.

Only a few counts were recorded for this clonotype. There is no known antigen for this receptor. No much larger clonotype is one base removed from it; base qualities were not supplied. The method behind the library was RT-PCR. The instrument was an Illumina HiSeq 2500. The public reads were quality trimmed at Q25 with fastp and then assembled into clones with MiXCR by TCRdb, keeping productive beta chains. Each CDR3 protein gets just one entry, which takes the most common genes and DNA from the rows behind it. Within this sample are around 540,000 distinct CDR3 sequences, with approximately 12% of them counted one time only. 10% of the sample goes to the ten largest clones. The sequence derives from a man over 45 who received an inactivated influenza vaccine. Donor details come from another sample of the same person, matched by shared clones. Specimen: PBMCs from blood, collected on the day of vaccination.

The DNA sequence follows: TGTGCCAGCAGTTTGGGGGCGCGGGAGCAGCAGTACTTC. Protein translation: CASSLGAREQQYF. Recombination linked TRBV12-3 or TRBV12-4 to TRBJ2-7, and perhaps TRBD2 as D gene, on 7 matching bases. Taken from cysteine to phenylalanine, the CDR3 has 13 residues. CDR3 DNA only is kept here, 39 bases in frame from base 1. Relative to germline, V is 3 bases shorter and J is 8 bases shorter, with 14 bases between their ends.